The T cell receptor (beta chain) under discussion was sequenced for a study of naive and memory T cell subsets. This clonotype was recorded a few times. Four PCR rounds used nested alpha and beta constant region primers plus the SP2 primer. TCRdb reprocessed the 5' RACE reads with MiXCR, giving one entry per CDR3 protein. The sample holds 55,000 to 70,000 distinct CDR3 sequences, 7.2% seen once. A UMI-containing oligonucleotide was joined by 3' ligation to the TCR cDNA template. Trimming left V 7 bases short and J 2 bases short, with 16 bases between. The germline V gene encodes CDR1 LNHDA and CDR2 SQIVND (reference sequence). CDR3 length: 15 residues.

The source is a male donor in good health. This chain uses TRBV19 with TRBJ2-3; D unclear. The CDR3 spells CASTNPRRHTDTQYF. In DNA, the CDR3 is TGTGCCAGTACTAACCCGAGGAGACACACAGATACGCAGTATTTT.